This T cell receptor beta chain was captured in a study of blood T cells in healthy people across ages. To note about this clonotype: This could be a read error, since a much larger clone is one nucleotide away.

Trimming cost V 5 bases and J 6 bases, with 10 bases left between them. The CDR3 extends over 12 amino acids. Next came a second PCR, run for about 6 to 12 cycles, which used a sample-barcoded 5' primer along with a J-beta primer mix. TCRdb redid the calling of the 5' RACE reads with MiXCR, one entry per CDR3 protein. The sample records 1.5 million to 2 million distinct CDR3 sequences, roughly 27% being singletons. The clonotype comes from a woman aged 25-40 years in good health. The chain employs TRBV12-3 or TRBV12-4 and TRBJ1-2, with TRBD1 as a possible D gene (5 bases). Sequencing was done on a sample of blood. The CDR3 loop is CASSLRVHGYTF. CDR3 DNA sequence: TGTGCCAGCAGTCTCAGGGTCCATGGCTACACCTTC.